The 26 T cell receptor beta chains given below trace back to one sample, sequenced in a study of T cell clonotyping in hematopoietic cell transplantation. Using immunoSEQ multiplex PCR, the repertoire was profiled, and TCRdb retains in-frame clones only, with some absent. The table lists about 3,000 clones, roughly nine tenths of them singletons. Sequenced here: PBMCs, sampled at the time of graft-versus-host disease after allogeneic stem cell transplant. The receptor source for this set is a male patient aged 55-69 years who had an allogeneic stem cell transplant from a related donor, so the T cells may come from the graft donor. Some clones in this sample may be carry-over from other donors' samples.

This chain links TRBV11-2 with TRBJ2-7; D unclear. Trimming removed 2 bases at V and 4 bases at J, with 12 bases between. The CDR3 covers 14 residues. Germline V gene sequence: CDR1 SGHAT, CDR2 FQNNGV. CDR3 nucleotide sequence: TGTGCCAGCAGCTTATTTGGTAACCGTTACGAGCAGTACTTC. Its translation: CASSLFGNRYEQYF.

The chain employs TRBV7-9 and TRBJ2-5, with 8 bases that match TRBD2. The CDR3 has 15 amino acids. CDR1 is SEHNR, CDR2 FQNEAQ, per germline (reference sequence). V lost 5 bases and J lost 5; bases outside the gene matches: 10. CDR3 in DNA: TGTGCCAGCAGCACAGGACGGACTAGCCTCGAGACCCAGTACTTC. Its protein product is CASSTGRTSLETQYF.

This clone was seen only once. The chain uses TRBV19 and TRBJ2-5; D perhaps matches TRBD2 (5 bases). V was trimmed by 3 bases and J by 7 bases, leaving 12 bases between them. CDR3 size: 13 residues. Germline CDR1 and CDR2: LNHDA and SQIVND (reference sequence). The CDR3 coding sequence is TGTGCCAGTAGTATCGGGATTTGGGGGACCCAGTACTTC. This translates into CASSIGIWGTQYF. Complete variable domain (other parts from reference TRBV19 and TRBJ2-5): DGGITQSPKYLFRKEGQNVTLSCEQNLNHDAMYWYRQDPGQGLRLIYYSQIVNDFQKGDIAEGYSVSREKKESFPLTVTSAQKNPTAFYLCASSIGIWGTQYFGPGTRLLVL.

The rearrangement links TRBV11-3 to TRBJ2-7, with D hard to call. Germline V gene sequence: CDR1 SGHNT, CDR2 YENEEA. CDR3 size: 13 residues. The ends were cut back, 1 base at V and 4 bases at J, with 8 bases in the middle. DNA of the CDR3: TGTGCCAGCAGCTTAGTAGGTGTGTACGAGCAGTACTTC. Amino acids: CASSLVGVYEQYF. The full variable domain, with the rest looked up from reference TRBV11-3 and TRBJ2-7, is EAGVVQSPRYKIIEKKQPVAFWCNPISGHNTLYWYLQNLGQGPELLIRYENEEAVDDSQLPKDRFSAERLKGVDSTLKIQPAELGDSAVYLCASSLVGVYEQYFGPGTRLTVT.

V usage is TRBV27 and J usage is TRBJ2-5, with D possibly TRBD1 on 6 matching bases. CDR3 length: 15 residues. Trimming cost V 0 bases and J 4 bases, with 12 bases left between them. Looked up from germline, CDR1 is MNHEY and CDR2 is SMNVEV (reference sequence). The CDR3 is CASSLSVMTGETQYF. The CDR3 coding sequence is TGTGCCAGCAGTTTATCGGTGATGACAGGAGAGACCCAGTACTTC.

This clone is large in the sample. The V call is TRBV7-9, the J call TRBJ1-1; D is uncertain. The V gene's germline CDR1 is SEHNR and CDR2 FQNEAQ (reference sequence). V dropped 8 bases and J dropped 1 base, with 17 bases sitting between them. This CDR3 comprises 15 residues. The CDR3 loop reads CASSQGPGRNTEAFF. Here the CDR3 DNA reads TGTGCCAGCTCCCAAGGGCCAGGCCGGAACACTGAAGCTTTCTTT.

V is TRBV7-9 and J is TRBJ1-1; a possible D gene is TRBD1 (5 bases). Trimming stripped 5 bases from V and 6 bases from J, with 25 bases between. The CDR3 is made up of 17 amino acids. From germline, CDR1 is SEHNR and CDR2 FQNEAQ (reference sequence). The CDR3 nucleotides are TGTGCCAGCAGCCATCCCGTGGGGGGAGGGCTTGGCGCTGAAGCTTTCTTT. Translation: CASSHPVGGGLGAEAFF. The full variable domain, rest sourced from reference TRBV7-9 and TRBJ1-1, is DTGVSQNPRHKITKRGQNVTFRCDPISEHNRLYWYRQTLGQGPEFLTYFQNEAQLEKSRLLSDRFSAERPKGSFSTLEIQRTEQGDSAMYLCASSHPVGGGLGAEAFFGQGTRLTVV.

The rearrangement joins TRBV19 to TRBJ1-3; D unresolved. Germline CDR1 is LNHDA and CDR2 is SQIVND (reference sequence). Deletions cut 5 bases from V and 0 bases from J, with 8 bases between. The CDR3 has 14 residues. The CDR3 region is CASSSRNSGNTIYF. In nucleotides, the CDR3 is TGTGCCAGTAGTTCTCGGAACTCTGGAAACACCATATATTTT.

This chain uses TRBV5-1 with TRBJ2-5; D is possibly TRBD2 (5 bases). Trimming stripped 0 bases from V and 5 bases from J, with 14 bases between. The V gene's germline CDR1 is SGHRS and CDR2 YFSETQ. The CDR3 extends over 15 amino acids. CDR3: CASSLASLAGETQYF. In DNA, the CDR3 is TGCGCCAGCAGCTTGGCGTCGCTAGCTGGGGAGACCCAGTACTTC.

The chain couples TRBV7-2 to TRBJ2-3, with 11 bases that match TRBD2. V shed 1 base and J 3 bases; nucleotides not matched to a gene: 12. Looked up from germline, CDR1 is SGHTA and CDR2 is FQGNSA. The CDR3 runs to 19 residues. Here the CDR3 reads CASSLDPKSLAGVTDTQYF. In DNA, the CDR3 is TGTGCCAGCAGCTTAGATCCCAAGTCACTAGCGGGGGTTACAGATACGCAGTATTTT.

The J gene is TRBJ1-1, the V gene TRBV28; D is possibly TRBD1 (5 bases). The CDR3 has 16 amino acids. The germline V gene has CDR1 MDHEN and CDR2 SYDVKM. Trimming took 8 bases from V and 4 from J, leaving 23 bases between them. CDR3 region: CASETPGGTMSTEAFF. CDR3 in DNA: TGTGCCAGCGAAACGCCGGGAGGGACTATGAGCACTGAAGCTTTCTTT.

The rearrangement joins TRBV2 to TRBJ1-1, with D uncertain. V lost 4 bases to trimming and J lost 7 bases, with 13 bases between them. The V gene's germline CDR1 is SNHLY and CDR2 FYNNEI. The length of the CDR3 is 13 residues. CDR3 bases: TGTGCCAGCAGTGTCTCGGTCGGCAATGAAGCTTTCTTT. Encoded protein: CASSVSVGNEAFF.

The chain links TRBV19 to TRBJ2-1; D not resolved. The germline V gene encodes CDR1 LNHDA and CDR2 SQIVND (reference sequence). The CDR3 sequence is 16 residues long. V was clipped by 5 bases and J by 3 bases, with 17 bases between them. The CDR3, as DNA: TGTGCCAGTAGTTTTGGCCCTGGCGACCGCTACAATGAGCAGTTCTTC. This codes for CASSFGPGDRYNEQFF.

This chain joins TRBV5-1 and TRBJ1-5; 11 bases fit TRBD1. The V and J ends lost 4 bases and 4 bases, in that order; junction bases with no gene match: 4. This CDR3 has 15 residues. Germline-derived CDR1 and CDR2 are SGHRS and YFSETQ. This chain's CDR3 is CASSPGTGGNQPQHF. The CDR3 nucleotides read TGCGCCAGCAGCCCCGGGACAGGGGGGAATCAGCCCCAGCATTTT.

V is TRBV6-5 and J is TRBJ2-7; 9 bases line up with TRBD2. The J segment lost 3 bases and the V segment lost 0 bases, leaving 0 bases of the junction unmatched. This CDR3 region has 14 residues. In germline, CDR1 is MNHEY, CDR2 SVGAGI. The CDR3 DNA sequence: TGTGCCAGCAGTTACTCTAGCGGGAGCTACGAGCAGTACTTC. Translating gives CASSYSSGSYEQYF.

This clone was observed once. CDR3 residues: CASSLAGQNSPLHF. The CDR3 nucleotides read TGCGCCAGCAGCTTGGCGGGACAAAATTCACCCCTCCACTTT. This rearrangement joins TRBV5-1 to TRBJ1-6; D is perhaps TRBD1 (6 bases). This CDR3 has 14 amino acids. Between the trimmed V and J ends, which lost 0 bases and 7 bases, there was a span of 8 bases. Germline assignment: CDR1 SGHRS and CDR2 YFSETQ.

The V gene is TRBV4-3, the J gene TRBJ1-2, with D perhaps matching TRBD1 (6 bases). V was pared by 5 bases and J by 2 bases, with 15 bases between. The CDR3 totals 15 residues. Germline CDR1 is LGHNA and CDR2 is YSLEER. The CDR3 nucleotides are TGCGCCAGCAGCTGGGGGGGCGCTTACAACTATGGCTACACCTTC. This sequence encodes CASSWGGAYNYGYTF.

The CDR3 loop reads CASSQESTGTATFGNTIYF. CDR3 DNA: TGCGCCAGCAGCCAAGAGAGCACCGGGACGGCAACCTTTGGAAACACCATATATTTT. The chain links TRBV4-3 to TRBJ1-3, with D possibly TRBD1 on 5 matching bases. The CDR3 sequence is 19 residues long. CDR1 is LGHNA and CDR2 is YSLEER in the germline V gene. V was pared by 0 bases and J by 3 bases, with 21 bases between.

The genes are TRBV7-2 and TRBJ1-5; D unresolved. Germline V CDR1 and CDR2: SGHTA, FQGNSA. V lost 5 bases and J lost 5, with 13 bases in between. This CDR3 has 14 amino acids. The CDR3 sequence: CASSLRVLDQPQHF. The CDR3 bases are TGTGCCAGCAGCCTGCGGGTCCTTGATCAGCCCCAGCATTTT.

The rearrangement uses TRBV4-3 and TRBJ1-5; D gene uncertain. Trimming left V 0 bases short and J 7 bases short, with 7 bases between. CDR3 size: 13 residues. Per germline, CDR1 LGHNA and CDR2 YSLEER. The CDR3 bases are TGCGCCAGCAGCCAAGATCGGGGACAGCCCCAGCATTTT. The encoded protein is CASSQDRGQPQHF.

The chain uses TRBV7-2 and TRBJ2-1; possible D gene TRBD2, 5 bases. The CDR3 has 14 amino acids. Trimming pared 1 base from V and 7 bases from J, leaving 11 bases between. Germline loops: CDR1 SGHTA, CDR2 FQGNSA. CDR3 residues: CASSLVTKTNEQFF. The DNA for the CDR3 is TGTGCCAGCAGCTTAGTGACTAAAACAAATGAGCAGTTCTTC.

The chain couples TRBV4-1 to TRBJ1-4; D remains ambiguous. There are 15 residues in the CDR3. Trimming removed 1 base at V and 8 bases at J, with 14 bases between. Germline V gives CDR1 MGHRA, CDR2 YSYEKL. This chain's CDR3 is CASSQGPLGSEKLFF. The CDR3 bases are TGCGCCAGCAGCCAAGGCCCTCTCGGATCCGAAAAACTGTTTTTT.

This rearrangement joins TRBV6-1 to TRBJ2-2, with TRBD2 identical over 7 bases. Germline CDR1 is MNHNS and CDR2 is SASEGT. J was trimmed by 4 bases and V by 2 bases; bases with no gene match: 7. The CDR3 extends over 16 amino acids. CDR3 in amino acids: CASSEWEGRGTGELFF. The CDR3 DNA sequence: TGTGCCAGCAGTGAATGGGAGGGGCGTGGCACCGGGGAGCTGTTTTTT.

The chain joins TRBV19 to TRBJ1-1; perhaps TRBD1 as D (6 bases). The V gene's germline CDR1 is LNHDA and CDR2 SQIVND (reference sequence). There are 13 residues in the CDR3. The germline V and J ends were trimmed by 8 bases and 4 bases, with 14 bases remaining between them. CDR3 protein: CASSRGSVTEAFF. The CDR3 DNA sequence: TGTGCCAGTTCAAGGGGGAGCGTCACTGAAGCTTTCTTT.

This chain links TRBV7-3 with TRBJ2-1; D uncertain. V lost 3 bases and J 7 bases, leaving 10 bases between the germline ends. CDR3 length: 13 residues. CDR1 is SGHTA, CDR2 FQGTGA, per germline. The CDR3 DNA sequence: TGTGCCAGCAGCTTCACCAGCTCGAATGAGCAGTTCTTC. Its translation is CASSFTSSNEQFF.

This rearrangement joins TRBV28 to TRBJ1-2, with D unclear. The V end was cut by 2 bases, the J end by 7 bases, with 8 bases between. CDR3 length equals 12 residues. CDR1 MDHEN and CDR2 SYDVKM come from the germline V gene. The CDR3 spells CASSLSVAGYTF. DNA of the CDR3: TGTGCCAGCAGTTTAAGCGTGGCTGGCTACACCTTC.